This TCR beta chain was retrieved from a study of shared clonotypes between healthy human individuals. About the research overall: Sampling drew on donors who were a couple of women and three men aged 18 to 49. Plates per donor: three CD4 naive, three CD4 memory, two CD8 naive, one CD8 memory.

The authors' processing: For the immunoSEQ data, sequences were junction-only without quality scores, so filtering differed. Some clones are missing from TCRdb's copy, which holds only in-frame ones; the method was immunoSEQ multiplex PCR. The D gene and trimming were derived from the DNA, and the V and J assignments and clone size from that table. The data show roughly 2,500,000 clones, with roughly 93% seen just once and around 0.37% held by the top ten. This clone appeared a single time. Its antigen remains unknown. Study outcomes and limitations: Few donors restricted represented genetic and exposure-history diversity.

This CDR3 has 17 amino acids. Germline CDR1 and CDR2: LNHDA and SQIVND (reference sequence). The V segment lost 6 bases and the J segment 4 bases; nucleotides outside the gene matches: 17. The sample taken for sequencing was naive CD4+ T cells from PBMCs. Subset defined: CD45RA+ positively selected. The chain has TRBV19 and TRBJ1-2; 7 bases align to TRBD1. The sequence came from a man in his late teens or twenties in good health. Some clones in this sample may be carry-over from other donors' samples. CDR3 coding DNA: TGTGCCAGTAGCATTCCCACTCACGTGCAGGGGGGCTATGGCTACACCTTC. The encoded protein is CASSIPTHVQGGYGYTF.